Listed below are T cell receptor beta chains from one sample, sequenced in a study of T cells after yellow fever vaccination. TCRdb redid the calling of the 5' RACE reads with MiXCR, one entry per CDR3 protein. The sample has about 340,000 distinct CDR3 sequences; 3% to 4.5% are singletons. The material sequenced was PBMCs, taken 5 days after the yellow fever booster vaccination. These TCRs come from a man aged 18 to 35 who received the YFV17D yellow fever vaccine. Both conserved end residues are part of each CDR3. Each record gives: J gene, clone size, D gene, V gene, CDR3 DNA, CDR3 protein. A D gene is named only where the DNA matches it firmly. Clone size is not always given. Where it is, it says once, few, many or a class for expanded clones.

>TRBJ2-5|-|-|TRBV5-5
TGTGCCAGCAGCCAACAGGACCAAGAGACCCAGTACTTC
CASSQQDQETQYF
>TRBJ1-2|few|-|TRBV25-1
TGTGCCACCGAAGGGTCGGGGCAAGGCTACACCTTC
CATEGSGQGYTF
>TRBJ2-5|many|TRBD1|TRBV5-1
TGCGCCAGCAGCTTGTGGGGACAGGGGGCCGTAGAGACCCAGTACTTC
CASSLWGQGAVETQYF
>TRBJ1-1|few|-|TRBV7-3
TGTGCCAGCAGCTTAGGGGCCCAGTACACTGAAGCTTTCTTT
CASSLGAQYTEAFF
>TRBJ2-7|few|-|TRBV7-2
TGTGCCAGCAGCTTAATTCGGTTAACGGGACTGGGCGAGCAGTACTTC
CASSLIRLTGLGEQYF
>TRBJ2-1|many|-|TRBV7-2
TGTGCCAGCAGCTTAGGGGGGGCCTGGGAGCAGTTCTTC
CASSLGGAWEQFF
>TRBJ2-3|-|TRBD2|TRBV4-3
TGCGCCAGCAGCCGCGCGGGGGACCCCACAGATACGCAGTATTTT
CASSRAGDPTDTQYF
>TRBJ2-7|many|TRBD1|TRBV9
TGTGCCAGCAGCGTAGGTGGGACAGGGTCGTACGAGCAGTACTTC
CASSVGGTGSYEQYF
>TRBJ2-2|-|-|TRBV19
TGTGCCAGTAGTATTTTAGACCACACCGGGGAGCTGTTTTTT
CASSILDHTGELFF
>TRBJ2-5|many|-|TRBV10-2
TGCGCCAGCAGTGAGGGGTCCGGATGGGGGGACCAAGAGACCCAGTACTTC
CASSEGSGWGDQETQYF
>TRBJ1-4|few|-|TRBV5-1
TGCGCCAGCAGCTTGGAGGGGTTACCTAATGAAAAACTGTTTTTT
CASSLEGLPNEKLFF
>TRBJ2-7|few|-|TRBV14
TGTGCCAGCAGCCAAGATGATAAGCCACCCCACTACGAGCAGTACTTC
CASSQDDKPPHYEQYF
>TRBJ1-6|-|-|TRBV5-5
TGTGCCAGCAGCTTGGGGGGCTGGGATTCACCCCTCCACTTT
CASSLGGWDSPLHF
>TRBJ2-3|many|-|TRBV6-5
TGTGCCAGCAGTCGGGATGGGGTTCGGGACACAGATACGCAGTATTTT
CASSRDGVRDTDTQYF
>TRBJ1-5|-|TRBD1|TRBV3-1
TGTGCCAGCAGCCAAGATCTCGCAGGGGGCGGACAGCCCCAGCATTTT
CASSQDLAGGGQPQHF
>TRBJ1-2|many|-|TRBV7-9
TGTGCCAGCAGCTTAGGCCGGGGGCGGACCTTC
CASSLGRGRTF
>TRBJ2-7|many|TRBD1|TRBV5-1
TGCGCCAGCAGCTTGGAGGGACAGGGGGCTGATGAGCAGTACTTC
CASSLEGQGADEQYF
>TRBJ2-1|-|TRBD1|TRBV9
TGTGCCAGCAGCGTGAACGAGAAAACGGGACAGTCCTACAATGAGCAGTTCTTC
CASSVNEKTGQSYNEQFF
>TRBJ2-5|-|-|TRBV7-8
TGTGCCAGCAGCTTAGTACTATATGAAGAGACCCAGTACTTC
CASSLVLYEETQYF
>TRBJ2-7|many|-|TRBV9
TGTGCCAGCAGCGTAGAGCCCAGCGGTGGCGCTTTGGAGCAGTACTTC
CASSVEPSGGALEQYF
>TRBJ1-4|many|TRBD1|TRBV27
TGTGCCAGCAGGACAGGGGGAGAAAAACTGTTTTTT
CASRTGGEKLFF
>TRBJ2-3|few|-|TRBV5-4
TGTGCCAGCAGCCCAAGGGACGGCCTCCAAGACACAGATACGCAGTATTTT
CASSPRDGLQDTDTQYF